The 7 T cell receptor beta chains in this list originate from one sample, sequenced in a study of post-analysis software for immune sequencing data (dated by TCRdb to about 2015). What the work shows at the level of the full study, not this receptor alone: Significantly higher frequencies in patients than in controls were found for several TRBV segments, including TRBV5-6, TRBV5-1 and TRBV20-1.

These receptors' targets are unknown. Libraries came from PCR. Sequencing relied on an Illumina HiSeq 2500. To reduce PCR and sequencing biases, unique molecular identifiers were built into the TCR beta cDNA libraries. TCRdb reran the public reads through fastp at Q25 and MiXCR, keeping productive beta chains. Merged by CDR3 protein, the rows form single entries marked with the most common genes and DNA. The sample table shows roughly 800,000 distinct CDR3 sequences, and about 43% are seen once. The ten largest account for just under 5% of the sample. The material sequenced was blood. These receptors originate from a girl aged 5-17 years with multiple sclerosis.

The chain carries TRBV5-6 and TRBJ2-7, with D perhaps TRBD1 or TRBD2 (6 bases each). Deletions cut 1 base from V and 2 bases from J, with 16 bases between. CDR3 length: 16 residues. Germline V gene sequence: CDR1 SGHDT, CDR2 YYEEEE. The CDR3 protein is CASSLKTGQRAYEQYF. The CDR3 coding sequence is TGTGCCAGCAGCTTGAAAACCGGACAGCGGGCCTACGAGCAGTACTTC. The full variable domain, completed using reference TRBV5-6 and TRBJ2-7, is DAGVTQSPTHLIKTRGQQVTLRCSPKSGHDTVSWYQQALGQGPQFIFQYYEEEERQRGNFPDRFSGHQFPNYSSELNVNALLLGDSALYLCASSLKTGQRAYEQYFGPGTRLTVT.

The V call is TRBV6-5, the J call TRBJ2-3, with 9 positions matching TRBD1. CDR1 is MNHEY and CDR2 is SVGAGI in the germline V gene. V shed 6 bases and J 2 bases; nucleotides not matched to a gene: 6. The CDR3 extends over 15 amino acids. This CDR3 reads CASRSGQGDTDTQYF. For the CDR3, the DNA is TGTGCCAGCAGATCGGGACAGGGCGACACAGATACGCAGTATTTT.

This clonotype appeared a single time. V is TRBV7-8 and J is TRBJ1-2; D unresolved. CDR1 is SGHVS, CDR2 FQNEAQ, per germline. Trimming shortened V by 3 bases and J by 4 bases, and 15 bases separated the two germline ends. This CDR3 is 15 amino acids long. CDR3 amino acids: CASSLADSGGYGYTF. The CDR3 bases are TGTGCCAGCAGCTTGGCCGACTCGGGAGGCTATGGCTACACCTTC.

The chain recombines TRBV3-1 with TRBJ1-1; D is undetermined. CDR3 length equals 14 residues. The germline V and J ends were trimmed by 5 bases and 1 base, with 11 bases remaining between them. The germline gives CDR1 LGHDT, CDR2 YNNKEL (reference sequence). The CDR3 reads CASSGYGENTEAFF. The CDR3 DNA reads TGTGCCAGCAGCGGATACGGGGAGAACACTGAAGCTTTCTTT. The variable domain in full, with the rest retrieved from reference TRBV3-1 and TRBJ1-1, is DTAVSQTPKYLVTQMGNDKSIKCEQNLGHDTMYWYKQDSKKFLKIMFSYNNKELIINETVPNRFSPKSPDKAHLNLHINSLELGDSAVYFCASSGYGENTEAFFGQGTRLTVV.

This chain connects TRBV29-1 to TRBJ2-1, with D tentatively TRBD2 (6 bases). CDR1 and CDR2 (germline): SQVTM, ANQGSEA. The CDR3 sequence is 13 residues long. V lost 8 bases to trimming and J lost 4 bases, with 15 bases between them. The CDR3 nucleotides read TGCAGCAACCGGGATGCGGGATACAATGAGCAGTTCTTC. Translating it yields CSNRDAGYNEQFF.

This clonotype was seen only a few times. The chain has TRBV20-1 and TRBJ2-2, with a possible D match to TRBD2 (6 bases). The germline V gene encodes CDR1 DFQATT and CDR2 SNEGSKA (reference sequence). Trimming pared 0 bases from V and 7 bases from J, leaving 18 bases between. The CDR3 contains 16 residues. CDR3 sequence reads: CSARDFGRGGVGELFF. The CDR3 region has the DNA TGCAGTGCTAGAGATTTCGGGAGAGGTGGCGTCGGGGAGCTGTTTTTT.

This clonotype was picked up a small number of times. V gene TRBV7-9 combines with J gene TRBJ2-3; D is undetermined. Germline loops: CDR1 SEHNR, CDR2 FQNEAQ (reference sequence). This CDR3 contains 14 residues. The germline V and J ends were trimmed by 2 bases and 3 bases, with 9 bases remaining between them. DNA of the CDR3: TGTGCCAGCAGCTTAAGTCGGATAACAGATACGCAGTATTTT. Protein sequence: CASSLSRITDTQYF.